This TCR beta chain was found in a study of CD8+ T cells in alopecia areata. Following extraction, RNA underwent reverse transcription to cDNA, which served as the sequencing template. Method: immunoSEQ multiplex PCR; TCRdb's copy keeps in-frame clones and lacks some. The sample lists 1,500 to 2,000 clones, none appearing once, the ten largest making up more than 45%. Findings and limits, study-wide: Researchers report lesional scalp, most notably alopecia totalis/universalis, outstripped normal scalp in clonality.

Germline values: CDR1 FNHDT, CDR2 SITEND (reference sequence). The CDR3 has 14 residues. This clone was found many times. Its antigen is not identified. Gene names and germline match the mouse. Sequencing ends 4 residues short of the CDR3 end; the germline J gene provides the rest. This receptor was obtained from a C3H/HeJ mouse with alopecia areata. This line is of MHC haplotype H2-k. V usage is TRBV19 and J usage is TRBJ2-5, with 9 bases fitting TRBD1. The sequenced sample consisted of lesional skin. The covered CDR3 bases are TGTGCCAGCAGTATTTGGACAGGGGAAGAC. Its protein product is CASSIWTGED. The full CDR3 reads CASSIWTGEDTQYF.